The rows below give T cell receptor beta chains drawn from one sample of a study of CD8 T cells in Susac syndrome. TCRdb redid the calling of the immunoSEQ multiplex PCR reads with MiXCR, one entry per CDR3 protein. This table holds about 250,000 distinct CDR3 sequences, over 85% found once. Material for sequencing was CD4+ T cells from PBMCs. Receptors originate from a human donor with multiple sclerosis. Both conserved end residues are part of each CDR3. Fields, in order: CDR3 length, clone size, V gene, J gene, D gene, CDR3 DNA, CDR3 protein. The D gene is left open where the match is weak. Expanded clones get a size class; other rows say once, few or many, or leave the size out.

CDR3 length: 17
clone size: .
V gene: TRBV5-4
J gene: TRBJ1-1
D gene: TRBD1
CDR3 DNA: TGTGCCAGCAGCCCGGGACAGGGGCTCTTGATGAACACTGAAGCTTTCTTT
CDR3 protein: CASSPGQGLLMNTEAFF

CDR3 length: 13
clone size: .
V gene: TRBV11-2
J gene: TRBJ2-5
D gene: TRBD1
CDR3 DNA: TGTGCCAGCAGCTGGGGACAGGGGGGAGCCCAGTACTTC
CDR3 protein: CASSWGQGGAQYF

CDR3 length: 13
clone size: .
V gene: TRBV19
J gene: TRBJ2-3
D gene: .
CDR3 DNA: TGTGCCACCTCCGCCCAGGGCACAGATACGCAGTATTTT
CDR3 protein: CATSAQGTDTQYF

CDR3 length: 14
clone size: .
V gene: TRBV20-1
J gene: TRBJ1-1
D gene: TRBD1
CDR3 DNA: TGCAGTGCTTCACGCACAGGGGGCCGCACTGAAGCTTTCTTT
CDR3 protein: CSASRTGGRTEAFF

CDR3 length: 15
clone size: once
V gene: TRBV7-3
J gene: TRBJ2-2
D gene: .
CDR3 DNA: TGTGCCAGCAGCTTAATGGCGGGGAACACCGGGGAGCTGTTTTTT
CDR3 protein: CASSLMAGNTGELFF

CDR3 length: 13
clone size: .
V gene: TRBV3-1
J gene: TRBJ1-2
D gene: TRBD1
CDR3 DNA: TGTGCCAGCAGCCAGTACACAGGGGAAGGCTACACCTTC
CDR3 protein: CASSQYTGEGYTF

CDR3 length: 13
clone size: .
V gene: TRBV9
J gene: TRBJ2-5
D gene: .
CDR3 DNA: TGTGCCAGCAGCGCTGGGCGTGGGGCTTGGTACTACTTC
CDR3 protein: CASSAGRGAWYYF

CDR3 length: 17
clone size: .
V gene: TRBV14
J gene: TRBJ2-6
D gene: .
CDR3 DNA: TGTGCCAGCGGTCCGCAACGCAGGAGCTCTGGGGCCAACGTCCTGACTTTC
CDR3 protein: CASGPQRRSSGANVLTF

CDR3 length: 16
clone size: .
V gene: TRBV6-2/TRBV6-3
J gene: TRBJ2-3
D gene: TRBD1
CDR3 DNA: TGTGCCAGCAGTAAGACAGGGACCGCAGGAACAGATACGCAGTATTTT
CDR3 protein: CASSKTGTAGTDTQYF

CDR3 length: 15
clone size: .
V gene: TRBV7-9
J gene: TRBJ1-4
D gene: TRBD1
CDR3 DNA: TGTGCCAGCAGCACAGACAGGGAGCTAGATGAAAAACTGTTTTTT
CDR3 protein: CASSTDRELDEKLFF

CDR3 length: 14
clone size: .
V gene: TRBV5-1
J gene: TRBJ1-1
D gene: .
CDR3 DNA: TGCGCCAGCAGCTTCGGGGGGTCAGGGGCTGAAGCTTTCTTT
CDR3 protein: CASSFGGSGAEAFF

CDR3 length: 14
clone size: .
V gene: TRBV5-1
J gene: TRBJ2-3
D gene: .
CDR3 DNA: TGCGCCAGCAGCTCCGGAGGGCCCCAAGATACGCAGTATTTT
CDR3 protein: CASSSGGPQDTQYF

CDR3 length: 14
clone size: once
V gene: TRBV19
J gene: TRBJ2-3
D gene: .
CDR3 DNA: TGTGCCAGTAGTCTCCAGTTCAGCACAGATACGCAGTATTTT
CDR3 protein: CASSLQFSTDTQYF

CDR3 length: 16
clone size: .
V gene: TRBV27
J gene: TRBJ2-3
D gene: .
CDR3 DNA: TGTGCCAGCAACTATATCCGGGACGGCAGCACAGATACGCAGTATTTT
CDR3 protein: CASNYIRDGSTDTQYF

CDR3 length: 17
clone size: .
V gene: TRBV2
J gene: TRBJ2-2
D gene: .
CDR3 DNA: TGTGCCAGCAGTGTACTCGAAGGAGGCGGGTACACCGGGGAGCTGTTTTTT
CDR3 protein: CASSVLEGGGYTGELFF

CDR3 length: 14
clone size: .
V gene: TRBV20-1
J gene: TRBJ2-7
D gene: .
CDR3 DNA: TGCAGTGCTAGACCCCTGGGACCGATATACGAGCAGTACTTC
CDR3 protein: CSARPLGPIYEQYF

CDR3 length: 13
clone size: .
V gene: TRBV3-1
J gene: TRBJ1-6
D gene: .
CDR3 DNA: TGTGCCAGCAGCCAAGTACGGAATTCACCCCTCCACTTT
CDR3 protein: CASSQVRNSPLHF

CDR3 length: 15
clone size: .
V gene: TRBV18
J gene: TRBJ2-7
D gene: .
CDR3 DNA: TGTGCCAGCTCCCCCCTCGCGCTACCTACCTACGAGCAGTACTTC
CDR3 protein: CASSPLALPTYEQYF

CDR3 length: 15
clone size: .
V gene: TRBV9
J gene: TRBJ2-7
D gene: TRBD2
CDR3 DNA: TGTGCCAGCAGCGCCCACGGGGGGGAACCCTACGAGCAGTACTTC
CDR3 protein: CASSAHGGEPYEQYF

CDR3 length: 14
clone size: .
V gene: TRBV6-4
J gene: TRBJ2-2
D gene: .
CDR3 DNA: TGTGCCAGCAGTGTAGGGGCGGACACCGGGGAGCTGTTTTTT
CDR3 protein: CASSVGADTGELFF

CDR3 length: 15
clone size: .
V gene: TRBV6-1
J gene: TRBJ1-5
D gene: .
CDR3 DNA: TGTGCCAGCAGTGAAGGTACAGGGTATCTTCAGCCCCAGCATTTT
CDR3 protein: CASSEGTGYLQPQHF

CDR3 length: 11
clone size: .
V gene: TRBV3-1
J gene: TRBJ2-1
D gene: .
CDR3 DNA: TGTGCCAGTCAGTCGGGGGATGAGCAGTTCTTC
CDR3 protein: CASQSGDEQFF

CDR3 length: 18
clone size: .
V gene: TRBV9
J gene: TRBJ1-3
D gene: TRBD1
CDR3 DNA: TGTGCCAGCAGCGTAGTTCCCACGGGACAGCTCTCTGGAAACACCATATATTTT
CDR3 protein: CASSVVPTGQLSGNTIYF

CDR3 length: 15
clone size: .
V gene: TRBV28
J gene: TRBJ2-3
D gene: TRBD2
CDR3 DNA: TGTGCCAGCAGTTTGGCAGCGGGAGGGAGAGATACGCAGTATTTT
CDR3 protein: CASSLAAGGRDTQYF

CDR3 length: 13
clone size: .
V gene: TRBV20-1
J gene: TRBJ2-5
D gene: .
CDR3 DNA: TGCAGTGCTAGTCCCCCGACCCAAGAGACCCAGTACTTC
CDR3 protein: CSASPPTQETQYF

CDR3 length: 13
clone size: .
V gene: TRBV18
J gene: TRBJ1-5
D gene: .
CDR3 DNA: TGTGCCAGCTCACAGGGATTCAATCAGCCCCAGCATTTT
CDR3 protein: CASSQGFNQPQHF

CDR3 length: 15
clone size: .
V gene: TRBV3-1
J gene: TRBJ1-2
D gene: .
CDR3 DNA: TGTGCCAGCAGCCACTACTTGCGGGGCAACTATGGCTACACCTTC
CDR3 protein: CASSHYLRGNYGYTF

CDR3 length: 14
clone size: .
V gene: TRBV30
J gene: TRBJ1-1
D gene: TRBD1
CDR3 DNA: TGTGCCTGGAGTGGGGACAGGATGAACACTGAAGCTTTCTTT
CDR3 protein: CAWSGDRMNTEAFF

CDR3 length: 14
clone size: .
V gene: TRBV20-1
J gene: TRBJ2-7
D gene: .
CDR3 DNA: TGCAGTGCTAGAGTCAGGGGCTACTCCTACGAGCAGTACTTC
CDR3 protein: CSARVRGYSYEQYF

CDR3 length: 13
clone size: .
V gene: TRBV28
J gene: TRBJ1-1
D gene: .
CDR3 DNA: TGTGCCAGCCGGATTCAGGGCGGCCTTGAAGCTTTCTTT
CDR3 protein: CASRIQGGLEAFF

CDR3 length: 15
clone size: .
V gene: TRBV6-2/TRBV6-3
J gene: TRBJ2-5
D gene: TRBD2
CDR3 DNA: TGTGCCAGCAGAGGGACTAGCGCATACCAAGAGACCCAGTACTTC
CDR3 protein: CASRGTSAYQETQYF

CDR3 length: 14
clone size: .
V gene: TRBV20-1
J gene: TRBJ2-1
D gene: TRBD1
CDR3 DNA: TGCAGTGCTCAGACAGGGGCCAGATACAATGAGCAGTTCTTC
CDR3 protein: CSAQTGARYNEQFF

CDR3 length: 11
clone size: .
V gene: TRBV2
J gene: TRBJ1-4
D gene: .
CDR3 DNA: TGTGCCAGCAGTGTTGTTGAAAAACTGTTTTTT
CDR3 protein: CASSVVEKLFF

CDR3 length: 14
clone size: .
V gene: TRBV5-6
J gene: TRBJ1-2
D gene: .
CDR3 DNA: TGTGCCAGCAGCTTCCCGTCAGGGGAGCGTGGCTACACCTTC
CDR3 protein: CASSFPSGERGYTF

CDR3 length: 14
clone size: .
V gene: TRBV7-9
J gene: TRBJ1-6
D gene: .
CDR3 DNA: TGTGCCAGCAGCTTGGCTGGCGAAAATTCACCCCTCCACTTT
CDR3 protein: CASSLAGENSPLHF

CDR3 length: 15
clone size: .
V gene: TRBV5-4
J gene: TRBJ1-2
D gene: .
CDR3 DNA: TGTGCCAGCAGCCCTGGTGCAGGCGCTAACTATGGCTACACCTTC
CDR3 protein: CASSPGAGANYGYTF

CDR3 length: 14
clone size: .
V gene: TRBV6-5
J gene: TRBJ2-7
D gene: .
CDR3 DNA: TGTGCCAGCAGGGAGAGGGGGGGCTCTTACGAGCAGTACTTC
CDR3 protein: CASRERGGSYEQYF

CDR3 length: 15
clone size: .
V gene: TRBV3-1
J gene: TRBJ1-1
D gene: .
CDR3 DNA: TGTGCCAGCAGCCAAACCGCAGGTGGGGGCACTGAAGCTTTCTTT
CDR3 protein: CASSQTAGGGTEAFF

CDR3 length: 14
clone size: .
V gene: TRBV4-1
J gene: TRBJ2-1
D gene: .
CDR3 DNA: TGCGCCAGCAGCCGACTAGAGACCAGCAATGAGCAGTTCTTC
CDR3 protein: CASSRLETSNEQFF

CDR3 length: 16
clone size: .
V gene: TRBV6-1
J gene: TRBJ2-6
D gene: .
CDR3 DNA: TGTGCCAGCAGGGGTAACAGGGCGTCTGGGGCCAACGTCCTGACTTTC
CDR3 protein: CASRGNRASGANVLTF

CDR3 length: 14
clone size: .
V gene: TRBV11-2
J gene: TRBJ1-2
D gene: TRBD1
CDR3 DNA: TGTGCCAGCAGCTTGGGGGACAGCCTTAATGGCTACACCTTC
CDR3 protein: CASSLGDSLNGYTF

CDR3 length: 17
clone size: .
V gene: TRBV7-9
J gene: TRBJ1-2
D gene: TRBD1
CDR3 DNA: TGTGCCAGCAGCCCGGCCGGGACAGGGATCACGGGATATGGCTACACCTTC
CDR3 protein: CASSPAGTGITGYGYTF

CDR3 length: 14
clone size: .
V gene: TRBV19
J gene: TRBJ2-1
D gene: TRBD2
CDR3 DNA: TGCGCCAGTAGTATAGGGACTAGCAACAATGAGCAGTTCTTC
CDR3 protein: CASSIGTSNNEQFF

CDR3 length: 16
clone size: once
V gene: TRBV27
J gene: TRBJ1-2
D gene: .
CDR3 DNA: TGTGCCACCACCCCGGGAGGATCAGGACGTTACTATGGCTACACCTTC
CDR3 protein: CATTPGGSGRYYGYTF

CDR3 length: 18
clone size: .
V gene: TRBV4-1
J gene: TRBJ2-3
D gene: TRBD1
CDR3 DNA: TGCGCCAGCAGCCAAGAAAAGGTAGCCGGACAGGGGGGAAATACGCAGTATTTT
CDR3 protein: CASSQEKVAGQGGNTQYF

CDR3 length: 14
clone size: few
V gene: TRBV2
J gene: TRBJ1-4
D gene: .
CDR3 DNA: TGTGCCAGCAGCGAAAACCGAGGAGGGGAAAAACTGTTTTTT
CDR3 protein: CASSENRGGEKLFF

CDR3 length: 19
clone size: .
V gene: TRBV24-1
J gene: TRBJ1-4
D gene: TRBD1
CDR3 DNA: TGTGCCACCAGTGATTTGCTGGGACAGGGGGTCGGTTTAGGTGAAAAACTGTTTTTT
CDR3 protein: CATSDLLGQGVGLGEKLFF

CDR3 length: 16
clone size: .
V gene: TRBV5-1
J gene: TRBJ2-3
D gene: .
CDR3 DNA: TGCGCCAGCAGCTTGGCCGGAAGCTCGTTCACAGATACGCAGTATTTT
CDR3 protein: CASSLAGSSFTDTQYF

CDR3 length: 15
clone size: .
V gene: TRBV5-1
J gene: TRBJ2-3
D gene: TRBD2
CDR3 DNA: TGCGCCAGTTCCCTATCCACGGGACTAACAGATACGCAGTATTTT
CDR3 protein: CASSLSTGLTDTQYF

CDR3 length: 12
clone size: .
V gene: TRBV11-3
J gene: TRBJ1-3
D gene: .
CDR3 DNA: TGTGCCAGCAGCCGACCGGGAAACACCATATATTTT
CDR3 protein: CASSRPGNTIYF

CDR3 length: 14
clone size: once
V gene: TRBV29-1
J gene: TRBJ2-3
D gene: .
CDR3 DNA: TGCAGCGTTGAGACCTGGCAGGGCCCAGATACGCAGTATTTT
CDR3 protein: CSVETWQGPDTQYF

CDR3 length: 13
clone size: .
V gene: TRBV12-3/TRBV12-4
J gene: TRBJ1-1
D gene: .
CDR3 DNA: TGTGCCAGCGCAAGGGCCCCTAACACTGAAGCTTTCTTT
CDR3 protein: CASARAPNTEAFF

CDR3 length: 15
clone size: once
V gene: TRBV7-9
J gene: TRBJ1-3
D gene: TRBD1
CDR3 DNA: TGTGCCAGCAGCAAAGGACAGGGCGAAGGAAACACCATATATTTT
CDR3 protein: CASSKGQGEGNTIYF

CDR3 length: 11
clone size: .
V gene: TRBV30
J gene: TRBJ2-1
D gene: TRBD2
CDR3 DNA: TGTGCCTACCGGCGGGAGGGGGGGCAGTTCTTC
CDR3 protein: CAYRREGGQFF

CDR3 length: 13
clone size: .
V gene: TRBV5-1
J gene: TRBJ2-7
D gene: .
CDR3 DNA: TGCGCCAGCAGCTCAACCGGGGCCACCGAGCAGTACTTC
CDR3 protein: CASSSTGATEQYF

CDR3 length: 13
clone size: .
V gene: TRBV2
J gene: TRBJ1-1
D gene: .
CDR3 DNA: TGTGCCAGCAAGGGTAGGGTGGACACTGAAGCTTTCTTT
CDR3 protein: CASKGRVDTEAFF